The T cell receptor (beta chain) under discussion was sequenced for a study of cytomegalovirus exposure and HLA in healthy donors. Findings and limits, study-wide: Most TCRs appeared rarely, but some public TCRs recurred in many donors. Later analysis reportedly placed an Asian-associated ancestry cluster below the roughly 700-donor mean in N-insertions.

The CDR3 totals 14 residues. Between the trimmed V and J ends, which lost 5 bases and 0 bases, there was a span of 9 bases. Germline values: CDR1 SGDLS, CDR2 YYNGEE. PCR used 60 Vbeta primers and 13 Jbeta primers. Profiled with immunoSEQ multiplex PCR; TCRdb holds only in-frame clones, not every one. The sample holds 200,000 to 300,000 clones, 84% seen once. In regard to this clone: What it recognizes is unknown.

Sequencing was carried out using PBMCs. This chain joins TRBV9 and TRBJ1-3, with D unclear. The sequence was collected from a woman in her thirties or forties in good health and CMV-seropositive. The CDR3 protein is CASSAAGSGNTIYF. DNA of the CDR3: TGTGCCAGCAGTGCGGCGGGCTCTGGAAACACCATATATTTT.